This TCR beta chain was captured in a study of blood T cell repertoires in COVID-19 (TCRdb year 2020). Regarding the study in general: Samples covering the acute and convalescent phases of COVID-19 were provided by collaborators in the United States, Italy and Spain. The prospective study material was composed of cDNA or gDNA derived from T cells, B-cell-depleted T cells, or PBMCs. Deeply sampled blood TCRbeta repertoires from subjects exposed to, actively infected with, or recovered from COVID-19 were included in the dataset. A freely available public database, intended as a resource for researchers studying the immune response to SARS-CoV-2, is where the repertoires were released. Samples were obtained from the ongoing ImmuneRACE study (first 160 participants) and from 1,254 subjects provided by 6 global collaborators. Nearly every sample came with metadata listing a de-identified subject ID, COVID-19 status, age in years and sex. Where available, HLA class I and class II types were taken from metadata supplied by the sample provider and were not determined by assay-based typing.

Whole blood was collected in K2EDTA tubes by collaborating institutions according to the institutions' own protocols. Collaborator samples were shipped for TCRbeta analysis as frozen whole blood, isolated PBMCs, or DNA extracted from either sample type. Worth noting for this clone: Its antigen is not yet known. Base qualities are not recorded, but no much larger clone differs from it by a single base.

TCRbeta CDR3 regions were amplified from genomic DNA by means of the immunoSEQ Assay, a bias-controlled multiplex PCR. The authors processed their data as follows. Within the assay, amplification of reference gene primers was used to estimate how many nucleated cells each sample contained. To quantify the absolute abundance of each unique TCRbeta CDR3 rearrangement, sequence reads were collapsed and filtered. Productive Simpson clonality was computed per sample as the square root of Simpson's diversity index over productive rearrangements. The table comes from immuneACCESS by way of TCRdb, which keeps in-frame sequences with V and J called. Part of the clones is missing from these tables; in studies checked, under half for an unresolved V gene and the rest for unknown reasons. That table gives V, J and clone size, and the DNA gave D and trimming. The sample yields around 270,000 clones; about 85% were counted once. The ten largest clones add up to 4% to 4.5% of the sample.

Trimming leaves V shorter by 0 bases and J shorter by 3 bases, with the junction holding 9 bases beyond the gene matches. From its cysteine to its phenylalanine, the CDR3 spans 17 amino acids. Kept here is only the CDR3 DNA, which spans 51 bases and is read in frame from base 1. The germline V gene sets CDR1 to SGHTA and CDR2 to FQGTGA. Results and caveats for the whole study, not just this receptor: How much clinical and demographic metadata was included differed by source and by participant, and the metadata was provided uncurated.

Material for sequencing was peripheral blood. This TCR came from a man aged 60 to 75 with acute or convalescent COVID-19. The sequence is built from TRBV7-3 and TRBJ2-7, and 9 junction bases match TRBD1. The sequence in DNA is TGTGCCAGCAGCTTAACAGGGGGACAGGGCCCTCTCTACGAGCAGTACTTC. The encoded protein is CASSLTGGQGPLYEQYF.